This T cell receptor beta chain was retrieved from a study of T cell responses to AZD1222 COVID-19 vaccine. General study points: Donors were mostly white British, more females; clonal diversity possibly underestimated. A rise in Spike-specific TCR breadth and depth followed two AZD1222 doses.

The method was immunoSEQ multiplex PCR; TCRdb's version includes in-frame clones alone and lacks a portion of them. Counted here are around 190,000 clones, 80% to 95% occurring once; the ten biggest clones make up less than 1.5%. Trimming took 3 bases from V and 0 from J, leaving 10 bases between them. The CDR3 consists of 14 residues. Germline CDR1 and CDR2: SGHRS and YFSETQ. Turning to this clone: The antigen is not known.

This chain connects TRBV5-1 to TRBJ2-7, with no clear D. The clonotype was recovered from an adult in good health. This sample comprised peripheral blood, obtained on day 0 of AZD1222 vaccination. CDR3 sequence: CASSSRTNSYEQYF. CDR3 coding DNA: TGCGCCAGCAGCTCCCGTACGAACTCCTACGAGCAGTACTTC.